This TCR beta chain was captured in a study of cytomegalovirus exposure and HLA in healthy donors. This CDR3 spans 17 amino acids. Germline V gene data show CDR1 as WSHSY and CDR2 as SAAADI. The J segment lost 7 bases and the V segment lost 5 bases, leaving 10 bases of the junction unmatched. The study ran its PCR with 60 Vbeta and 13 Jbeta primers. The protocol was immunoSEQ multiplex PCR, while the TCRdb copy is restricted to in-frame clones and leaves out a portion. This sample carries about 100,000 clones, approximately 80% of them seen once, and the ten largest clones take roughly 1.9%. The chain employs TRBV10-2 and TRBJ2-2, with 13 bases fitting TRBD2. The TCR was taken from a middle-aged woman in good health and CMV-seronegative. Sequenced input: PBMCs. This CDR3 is CASSPLLAGGPGGELFF. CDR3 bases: TGCGCCAGCAGTCCTTTACTAGCGGGAGGGCCCGGCGGGGAGCTGTTTTTT.